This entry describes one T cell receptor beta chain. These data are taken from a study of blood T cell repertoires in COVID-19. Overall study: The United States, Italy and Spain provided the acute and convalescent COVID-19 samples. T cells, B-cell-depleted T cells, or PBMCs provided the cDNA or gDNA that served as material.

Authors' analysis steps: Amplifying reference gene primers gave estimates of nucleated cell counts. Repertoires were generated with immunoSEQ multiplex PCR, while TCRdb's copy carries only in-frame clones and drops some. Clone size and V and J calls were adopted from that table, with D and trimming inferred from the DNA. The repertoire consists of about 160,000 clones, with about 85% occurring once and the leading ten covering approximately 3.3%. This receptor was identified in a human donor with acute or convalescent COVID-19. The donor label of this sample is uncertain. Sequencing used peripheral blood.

DNA of the CDR3: TGTGCCAGCAGCCTCCTTGGGCAGGGCATCAACTATGGCTACACCTTC. Amino acid sequence: CASSLLGQGINYGYTF. V and J are TRBV5-8 and TRBJ1-2; D is perhaps TRBD1 (5 bases). V was pared by 4 bases and J by 2 bases, with 18 bases between. CDR1 SGHTS and CDR2 YDEGEE come from the germline V gene. The CDR3 is 16 residues long.